A single sample gave rise to the 27 T cell receptor beta chains below, sequenced in a study of cytomegalovirus exposure and HLA in healthy donors. The PCR was carried out with 60 Vbeta primers and 13 Jbeta primers. TCRdb keeps only in-frame clones here, not all; method: immunoSEQ multiplex PCR. The sample shows 90,000 to 110,000 clones, under 85% of them seen only once. Sequencing used PBMCs. The receptors stem from a man aged 40-50 years in good health and CMV-seronegative.

The chain couples TRBV7-3 to TRBJ2-6; 7 bases match TRBD1. Germline V lookup: CDR1 SGHTA, CDR2 FQGTGA. The CDR3 is made up of 17 amino acids. V lost 5 bases and J lost 2; bases outside the gene matches: 9. The CDR3 sequence: CASSQDTTGAGANVLTF. The CDR3 bases are TGTGCCAGCAGCCAAGATACCACAGGGGCTGGGGCCAACGTCCTGACTTTC. Together with reference TRBV7-3 and TRBJ2-6, the CDR3 gives the full variable domain: GAGVSQTPSNKVTEKGKYVELRCDPISGHTALYWYRQSLGQGPEFLIYFQGTGAADDSGLPNDRFFAVRPEGSVSTLKIQRTERGDSAVYLCASSQDTTGAGANVLTFGAGSRLTVL.

The DNA for the CDR3 is TGTGCTAGTGGCTTTTCGGCGGGGAACCACGAGCAGTACTTC. Its protein is CASGFSAGNHEQYF. The chain employs TRBV12-5 and TRBJ2-7; weak D call: TRBD2 (6 bases). Germline values: CDR1 LGHNT, CDR2 FRNRAP. The CDR3 length is 14 residues. The V gene lost 6 bases and the J gene lost 5 bases, with 17 bases spanning the gap.

The gene calls are TRBV19 and TRBJ1-5; perhaps TRBD1 as D (5 bases). V lost 7 bases to trimming and J lost 0 bases, with 13 bases between them. CDR3 length: 15 residues. Germline V gene data show CDR1 as LNHDA and CDR2 as SQIVND (reference sequence). CDR3 residues: CASIKTANSNQPQHF. The CDR3, as DNA: TGTGCCAGTATCAAGACAGCTAATAGCAATCAGCCCCAGCATTTT. Together with reference TRBV19 and TRBJ1-5, the CDR3 gives the full variable domain: DGGITQSPKYLFRKEGQNVTLSCEQNLNHDAMYWYRQDPGQGLRLIYYSQIVNDFQKGDIAEGYSVSREKKESFPLTVTSAQKNPTAFYLCASIKTANSNQPQHFGDGTRLSIL.

The genes are TRBV9 and TRBJ1-1; 9 nucleotides match TRBD1. The CDR3 extends over 15 amino acids. CDR1 SGDLS and CDR2 YYNGEE come from the germline V gene. Unmatched junction bases numbered 5, after V lost 4 bases and J lost 1 base. The CDR3 nucleotides read TGTGCCAGCAGCATGACAGGGGGGGGGAACACTGAAGCTTTCTTT. This encodes CASSMTGGGNTEAFF.

The chain joins TRBV7-3 to TRBJ2-3; TRBD1 might be the D (6 bases). Trimming left V 4 bases short and J 5 bases short, with 13 bases between. CDR1 is SGHTA and CDR2 is FQGTGA in the germline V gene. This CDR3 region has 14 residues. CDR3 protein: CASSSTGRRDTQYF. CDR3 sequence (DNA): TGTGCCAGCAGCTCGACAGGCCGGAGAGATACGCAGTATTTT.

The V gene is TRBV6-1, the J gene TRBJ1-6; tentative D call: TRBD1 (5 bases). CDR3 length: 14 amino acids. Trimming removed 7 bases from V and 4 bases from J, with 11 bases in between. Germline CDR1 is MNHNS and CDR2 is SASEGT. CDR3 DNA: TGTGCCAGCACGGCGGGACCTTATAATTCACCCCTCCACTTT. Translated, it gives CASTAGPYNSPLHF.

This CDR3 reads CASSPDRASEAFF. The CDR3, as DNA: TGTGCCAGCAGTCCAGACAGGGCCAGTGAAGCTTTCTTT. The chain employs TRBV28 and TRBJ1-1; 7 bases are shared with TRBD1. There are 13 residues in the CDR3. V lost 5 bases to trimming and J lost 7 bases; unmatched junction nucleotides: 7. Germline-derived CDR1 and CDR2 are MDHEN and SYDVKM. Full variable domain (rest looked up from reference TRBV28 and TRBJ1-1): DVKVTQSSRYLVKRTGEKVFLECVQDMDHENMFWYRQDPGLGLRLIYFSYDVKMKEKGDIPEGYSVSREKKERFSLILESASTNQTSMYLCASSPDRASEAFFGQGTRLTVV.

The chain couples TRBV19 to TRBJ2-7; D is ambiguous. This CDR3 region has 12 residues. Germline loops: CDR1 LNHDA, CDR2 SQIVND (reference sequence). V was clipped by 6 bases and J by 3 bases, with 9 bases between them. CDR3 sequence reads: CASSATNYEQYF. The CDR3 bases are TGTGCCAGTAGCGCGACAAACTACGAGCAGTACTTC.

This chain connects TRBV6-5 to TRBJ2-7; 15 bases fit TRBD2. The V segment lost 5 bases and the J segment 3 bases; nucleotides outside the gene matches: 2. The CDR3 totals 15 residues. From germline, CDR1 is MNHEY and CDR2 SVGAGI. The CDR3, as DNA: TGTGCCAGCAGTCAGGGACTAGCGGGGGGCTACGAGCAGTACTTC. Amino acids: CASSQGLAGGYEQYF.

In this sample, this clone turned up a few times. The genes are TRBV11-3 and TRBJ2-3, with D perhaps matching TRBD1 (7 bases). This CDR3 comprises 17 residues. From germline, CDR1 is SGHNT and CDR2 YENEEA. Trimming shortened V by 5 bases and J by 0 bases, and 18 bases separated the two germline ends. CDR3 in amino acids: CASSPGGWGLSTDTQYF. The DNA for the CDR3 is TGTGCCAGCAGCCCAGGGGGGTGGGGACTGAGCACAGATACGCAGTATTTT.

This clone has only a few counts. The chain uses TRBV7-8 and TRBJ1-2; D is unclear. Trimming took 1 base from V and 4 from J, leaving 13 bases between them. The CDR3 is made up of 15 amino acids. Germline assignment: CDR1 SGHVS and CDR2 FQNEAQ. The chain's CDR3 is CASSLGHPVPYGYTF. The CDR3 DNA reads TGTGCCAGCAGCTTAGGGCACCCTGTACCCTATGGCTACACCTTC.

A note on this clone: The junction shows a germline mismatch at one end, possibly a read error. V is TRBV6-5 and J is TRBJ2-3; TRBD2 matches 8 bases. Per germline, CDR1 MNHEY and CDR2 SVGAGI. The CDR3 covers 15 residues. CDR3 in amino acids: CASSYVAGGPDTQYF. DNA for the CDR3: TGTGCCAGTAGTTACGTGGCGGGGGGCCCAGATACGCAGTATTTT.

V gene TRBV29-1 combines with J gene TRBJ2-3, with 9 positions matching TRBD2. The CDR3 covers 15 residues. Germline CDR1 reads SQVTM; CDR2 reads ANQGSEA. V lost 5 bases to trimming and J lost 4 bases; unmatched junction nucleotides: 10. The CDR3 loop is CSVIAGTSRADTQYF. CDR3 coding DNA: TGCAGCGTTATAGCCGGGACTAGCCGGGCAGATACGCAGTATTTT.

The rearrangement uses TRBV11-2 and TRBJ2-2, with 8 bases aligning to TRBD1. The CDR3 length is 17 residues. Germline-derived CDR1 and CDR2 are SGHAT and FQNNGV. With V trimmed by 2 bases and J by 0 bases, 5 bases remained unmatched. CDR3 bases: TGTGCCAGCAGCTTAACCCCAGGGGGCCCGAACACCGGGGAGCTGTTTTTT. This encodes CASSLTPGGPNTGELFF.

The chain recombines TRBV9 with TRBJ2-3, with 7 bases aligning to TRBD2. The V and J ends lost 3 bases and 3 bases, in that order; junction bases with no gene match: 16. CDR3 size: 18 residues. Germline-derived CDR1 and CDR2 are SGDLS and YYNGEE. The DNA for the CDR3 is TGTGCCAGCAGCGAGGGCCGGGCGGGAGCCCAAGGGACAGATACGCAGTATTTT. The encoded protein is CASSEGRAGAQGTDTQYF. The whole variable domain, remainder taken from reference TRBV9 and TRBJ2-3, is DSGVTQTPKHLITATGQRVTLRCSPRSGDLSVYWYQQSLDQGLQFLIQYYNGEERAKGNILERFSAQQFPDLHSELNLSSLELGDSALYFCASSEGRAGAQGTDTQYFGPGTRLTVL.

The rearrangement joins TRBV4-3 to TRBJ1-2; unclear D gene. The germline V gene has CDR1 LGHNA and CDR2 YSLEER. The CDR3 is made up of 13 amino acids. V was cut by 0 bases and J by 12 bases, with 14 bases left in between. The CDR3 spells CASSQDQRSVNTF. CDR3 sequence (DNA): TGCGCCAGCAGCCAAGATCAGAGGAGCGTCAACACCTTC.

The chain links TRBV28 to TRBJ1-1; perhaps TRBD1 as D (6 bases). Trimming pared 7 bases from V and 1 base from J, leaving 13 bases between. This CDR3 has 14 amino acids. Germline loops: CDR1 MDHEN, CDR2 SYDVKM. The CDR3 nucleotides are TGTGCCAGCAATGGACAGTCTAAGAACACTGAAGCTTTCTTT. Its protein product is CASNGQSKNTEAFF.

This clone came up a few times. The gene calls are TRBV7-2 and TRBJ1-1, with 9 bases lining up with TRBD1. V was pared by 4 bases and J by 3 bases, with 9 bases of the junction left unmatched. Germline CDR1 SGHTA, CDR2 FQGNSA. The CDR3 loop spans 16 amino acids. CDR3 bases: TGTGCCAGCAGCTCACGCCGACAGGGGGTGGACACTGAAGCTTTCTTT. As protein: CASSSRRQGVDTEAFF.

The CDR3 loop is CASSEGGHYGYTF. For the CDR3, the DNA is TGTGCCAGCAGTGAAGGCGGCCACTATGGCTACACCTTC. The V call is TRBV2, the J call TRBJ1-2; D gene unclear. CDR3 size: 13 residues. The germline V gene has CDR1 SNHLY and CDR2 FYNNEI. Between the trimmed V and J ends, which lost 1 base and 3 bases, there was a span of 6 bases.

The chain links TRBV10-3 to TRBJ2-1; TRBD2 aligns across 11 bases. CDR3 size: 16 residues. The germline CDR1 and CDR2 sequences are ENHRY and SYGVKD. V was clipped by 6 bases and J by 9 bases; unmatched bases: 13. CDR3 nucleotides: TGTGCCATCAGCTACGAAACTAGCGGGGGCCGGGGTGAGCAGTTCTTC. The encoded protein is CAISYETSGGRGEQFF.

The chain employs TRBV7-3 and TRBJ2-1; a weak D match, TRBD2 (7 bases). Germline assignment: CDR1 SGHTA and CDR2 FQGTGA. Trimming removed 2 bases at V and 6 bases at J, with 14 bases between. The CDR3 is 15 amino acids. CDR3 in amino acids: CASSLSRGGLNEQFF. CDR3 DNA: TGTGCCAGCAGCTTATCGAGGGGGGGCCTCAATGAGCAGTTCTTC.

The chain uses TRBV7-9 and TRBJ2-3; 9 nucleotides line up with TRBD2. Trimming took 3 bases from V and 3 from J; bases not matched to a gene: 7. In germline, CDR1 is SEHNR, CDR2 FQNEAQ (reference sequence). CDR3 length equals 16 residues. The CDR3 sequence: CASSLYLAGVTDTQYF. The CDR3 DNA reads as TGTGCCAGCAGCTTGTATTTAGCGGGGGTGACAGATACGCAGTATTTT. Full variable domain (outside the CDR3, taken from reference TRBV7-9 and TRBJ2-3): DTGVSQNPRHKITKRGQNVTFRCDPISEHNRLYWYRQTLGQGPEFLTYFQNEAQLEKSRLLSDRFSAERPKGSFSTLEIQRTEQGDSAMYLCASSLYLAGVTDTQYFGPGTRLTVL.

The chain has TRBV14 and TRBJ2-7, with TRBD2 identical over 11 bases. V trimming: 6 bases; J trimming: 1 base; junction bases outside the gene matches: 5. CDR1 and CDR2 from the germline V gene are SGHDN and FVKESK. This CDR3 is 15 amino acids long. The CDR3 region has the DNA TGTGCCAGCAGTCGAGGACTAGCGGGTTCCTACGAGCAGTACTTC. Amino acids: CASSRGLAGSYEQYF.

In this sample, this clone turned up once. This sequence joins TRBV19 and TRBJ2-5; tentatively, D is TRBD1 (5 bases). CDR3 length: 15 residues. Per germline, CDR1 LNHDA and CDR2 SQIVND (reference sequence). Deletions cut 4 bases from V and 5 bases from J, with 17 bases between. The DNA for the CDR3 is TGTGCCAGTAGTACCCGGACACAGGATGGGGAGACCCAGTACTTC. Amino acids: CASSTRTQDGETQYF.

The chain uses TRBV19 and TRBJ2-5, with TRBD2 identical over 7 bases. Germline CDR1 is LNHDA and CDR2 is SQIVND (reference sequence). The CDR3 runs to 15 residues. The V segment lost 3 bases and the J segment 1 base; nucleotides outside the gene matches: 5. The CDR3 DNA reads as TGTGCCAGTAGTATGGGCGGGGGAAGCCAAGAGACCCAGTACTTC. As protein: CASSMGGGSQETQYF.

This clone was seen a single time. The chain has TRBV28 and TRBJ1-2, with D possibly TRBD1 on 5 matching bases. CDR1 and CDR2 (germline): MDHEN, SYDVKM. This CDR3 spans 15 amino acids. V was cut by 10 bases and J by 4 bases, with 22 bases left in between. The chain's CDR3 is CATTATVSLFYGYTF. The CDR3 DNA follows: TGTGCCACCACCGCGACAGTATCTTTGTTCTATGGCTACACCTTC.

The chain uses TRBV9 and TRBJ1-6; D gene ambiguous. V lost 2 bases to trimming and J lost 7 bases, with 10 bases between them. This CDR3 spans 14 amino acids. CDR1 is SGDLS, CDR2 YYNGEE, per germline. The CDR3 loop is CASSVPGRNSPLHF. The CDR3 nucleotides are TGTGCCAGCAGCGTCCCTGGTCGGAATTCACCCCTCCACTTT.